The 20 T cell receptor beta chains in this list originate from one sample, sequenced in a study of shared clonotypes between healthy human individuals. CD8 cells classed as naive were CD45RO-negative and positively selected for CCR7, excluding terminally differentiated effector memory CD45RA+ cells. Some clones are missing from TCRdb's copy, which holds only in-frame ones; the method was immunoSEQ multiplex PCR. The repertoire holds fewer than 850,000 clones, with about 96% as singletons. Sequencing was carried out using naive CD8+ T cells sorted from blood. The source of these receptors is a man aged 25-40 years in good health.

CDR3 bases: TGTGCCAGCAGTTGGGCTAGCGTTGGAGAGCAGTTCTTC. Its protein is CASSWASVGEQFF. The rearrangement uses TRBV27 and TRBJ2-1; D is perhaps TRBD2 (6 bases). V was clipped by 4 bases and J by 10 bases, with 14 bases between them. Germline V gene sequence: CDR1 MNHEY, CDR2 SMNVEV (reference sequence). CDR3 size: 13 residues.

V and J are TRBV27 and TRBJ2-7, with 7 bases lining up with TRBD1. Looked up from germline, CDR1 is MNHEY and CDR2 is SMNVEV (reference sequence). The J segment lost 3 bases and the V segment lost 5 bases, leaving 4 bases of the junction unmatched. The CDR3 runs to 13 residues. The CDR3 region is CASSTDRDYEQYF. The DNA for the CDR3 is TGTGCCAGCAGTACTGACAGGGACTACGAGCAGTACTTC.

V is TRBV6-1 and J is TRBJ2-3; no reliable D call. This CDR3 has 11 amino acids. Trimming left V 8 bases short and J 6 bases short, with 9 bases between. CDR1 MNHNS and CDR2 SASEGT come from the germline V gene. The CDR3 sequence is CASVTLDTQYF. The DNA for the CDR3 is TGTGCCAGCGTAACATTGGATACGCAGTATTTT.

The gene calls are TRBV2 and TRBJ1-1; D is perhaps TRBD1 (5 bases). V lost 3 bases to trimming and J lost 5 bases, with 13 bases between them. The CDR3 is 14 amino acids. The germline V gene encodes CDR1 SNHLY and CDR2 FYNNEI. The CDR3 DNA reads TGTGCCAGCAGTGACAATGGGGGAAGTACTGAAGCTTTCTTT. The encoded protein is CASSDNGGSTEAFF.

The table lists this clone with a count of one. The chain joins TRBV5-1 to TRBJ1-1; D is ambiguous. Germline CDR1 SGHRS, CDR2 YFSETQ. V was pared by 2 bases and J by 0 bases, with 11 bases between. This CDR3 comprises 15 residues. The CDR3 sequence: CASSLTDSMNTEAFF. As DNA, the CDR3 is TGCGCCAGCAGCTTAACAGATTCCATGAACACTGAAGCTTTCTTT.

The V gene is TRBV28, the J gene TRBJ2-3, with D possibly TRBD2 on 5 matching bases. Germline loops: CDR1 MDHEN, CDR2 SYDVKM. CDR3 length equals 14 residues. The V and J ends lost 5 bases and 5 bases respectively, with 14 bases between them. The CDR3 sequence: CASSPRLGIDTQYF. The CDR3 nucleotides read TGTGCCAGCAGTCCCCGGCTCGGGATAGATACGCAGTATTTT. Drawing the rest from reference TRBV28 and TRBJ2-3, the complete variable domain is DVKVTQSSRYLVKRTGEKVFLECVQDMDHENMFWYRQDPGLGLRLIYFSYDVKMKEKGDIPEGYSVSREKKERFSLILESASTNQTSMYLCASSPRLGIDTQYFGPGTRLTVL.

The chain carries TRBV14 and TRBJ2-7, with TRBD1 identical over 8 bases. V dropped 4 bases and J dropped 0; count of bases not matched to a gene: 8. Germline V gene lookup returns CDR1 SGHDN and CDR2 FVKESK. The CDR3 is 16 residues long. Written as DNA, the CDR3 is TGTGCCAGCAGCCGGCTTGACAGGGGCTACTCCTACGAGCAGTACTTC. Residues: CASSRLDRGYSYEQYF.

The count of this clone is one. V usage is TRBV7-9 and J usage is TRBJ2-7; D remains ambiguous. Trimming removed 4 bases from V and 6 bases from J, with 10 bases in between. The CDR3 runs to 12 residues. CDR1 SEHNR and CDR2 FQNEAQ come from the germline V gene (reference sequence). The CDR3 bases are TGTGCCAGCAGCTACCCTAGTGCCGAGCAGTACTTC. Protein: CASSYPSAEQYF. Full variable domain (outside the CDR3, taken from reference TRBV7-9 and TRBJ2-7): DTGVSQNPRHKITKRGQNVTFRCDPISEHNRLYWYRQTLGQGPEFLTYFQNEAQLEKSRLLSDRFSAERPKGSFSTLEIQRTEQGDSAMYLCASSYPSAEQYFGPGTRLTVT.

This clone showed up just once. J is TRBJ2-3 and V is TRBV6-1, with 7 bases identical to TRBD2. The CDR3 is 16 residues long. With V trimmed by 2 bases and J by 4 bases, 9 bases remained unmatched. The V gene's germline CDR1 is MNHNS and CDR2 SASEGT. The CDR3 coding sequence is TGTGCCAGCAGTGAACGTGTGGGAGGGCCCCCAGATACGCAGTATTTT. As protein: CASSERVGGPPDTQYF.

The rearrangement uses TRBV2 and TRBJ2-1; D is possibly TRBD2 (6 bases). This CDR3 is built from 14 residues. Germline CDR1 SNHLY, CDR2 FYNNEI. With 4 bases removed from V and 9 bases from J, the gap between germline ends came to 16 bases. The chain's CDR3 is CASSGGTPWLEQFF. The DNA of the CDR3 is TGTGCCAGCAGTGGAGGGACTCCGTGGCTTGAGCAGTTCTTC.

DNA for the CDR3: TGTGCCAGCAGCTTAGACAACACAGATACGCAGTATTTT. It translates to CASSLDNTDTQYF. V usage is TRBV7-8 and J usage is TRBJ2-3; no definite D call. Germline V gene sequence: CDR1 SGHVS, CDR2 FQNEAQ. The V end was cut by 1 base, the J end by 2 bases, with 4 bases between. The CDR3 contains 13 residues.

This clone showed up just once. The rearrangement links TRBV5-1 to TRBJ2-1; 7 bases fit TRBD1. This CDR3 comprises 14 residues. V lost 5 bases and J lost 3; bases outside the gene matches: 5. The germline V gene has CDR1 SGHRS and CDR2 YFSETQ. CDR3 protein: CASRGTEIYNEQFF. Written as DNA, the CDR3 is TGCGCCAGCAGGGGGACAGAGATCTACAATGAGCAGTTCTTC. Variable domain in full (rest from reference TRBV5-1 and TRBJ2-1): KAGVTQTPRYLIKTRGQQVTLSCSPISGHRSVSWYQQTPGQGLQFLFEYFSETQRNKGNFPGRFSGRQFSNSRSEMNVSTLELGDSALYLCASRGTEIYNEQFFGPGTRLTVL.

The rearrangement joins TRBV10-3 to TRBJ2-6; 7 bases agree with TRBD1. The trim removed 4 bases at V and 0 bases at J, leaving 12 bases unmatched. Germline V gene lookup returns CDR1 ENHRY and CDR2 SYGVKD. This CDR3 spans 19 amino acids. CDR3 DNA: TGTGCCATCAGTGCGGCTAAGAGACAGGGCTACTCTGGGGCCAACGTCCTGACTTTC. Its protein is CAISAAKRQGYSGANVLTF.

This chain links TRBV5-1 with TRBJ2-1; D gene ambiguous. The CDR3 length is 13 residues. Between the trimmed V and J ends, which lost 0 bases and 5 bases, there was a span of 6 bases. CDR1 and CDR2 (germline): SGHRS, YFSETQ. In DNA form, the CDR3 reads TGCGCCAGCAGCTTGGCACAGAACAATGAGCAGTTCTTC. Encoded protein: CASSLAQNNEQFF.

V gene TRBV7-2 combines with J gene TRBJ1-2; D ambiguous. The CDR3 length is 13 residues. Germline CDR1 and CDR2: SGHTA and FQGNSA. Trimming took off 5 bases at V and 4 bases at J, with 11 bases between the two ends. In DNA, the CDR3 is TGTGCCAGCAGCCCCGGAAATTTCTATGGCTACACCTTC. Protein sequence: CASSPGNFYGYTF. The variable domain in full, with the rest retrieved from reference TRBV7-2 and TRBJ1-2, is GAGVSQSPSNKVTEKGKDVELRCDPISGHTALYWYRQSLGQGLEFLIYFQGNSAPDKSGLPSDRFSAERTGGSVSTLTIQRTQQEDSAVYLCASSPGNFYGYTFGSGTRLTVV.

Notes on this clone: The same CDR3 can be traced to other DNA sequences in this sample. The chain uses TRBV30 and TRBJ1-2; D gene ambiguous. The CDR3 is 13 amino acids. The V gene lost 0 bases and the J gene lost 2 bases, with 7 bases spanning the gap. In germline, CDR1 is GTSNPN, CDR2 SVGIG (reference sequence). The CDR3 spells CAWSVTGNYGYTF. In DNA, the CDR3 is TGTGCCTGGAGTGTTACGGGGAACTATGGCTACACCTTC.

The gene calls are TRBV7-9 and TRBJ1-5; no definite D call. CDR1 and CDR2 (germline): SEHNR, FQNEAQ (reference sequence). The germline V and J ends were trimmed by 1 base and 11 bases, with 9 bases remaining between them. The CDR3 consists of 12 residues. The CDR3 protein is CASSLGAAAQHF. As DNA, the CDR3 is TGTGCCAGCAGCTTAGGCGCAGCGGCCCAGCATTTT.

The gene calls are TRBV27 and TRBJ2-1; no reliable D call. Per the germline V gene, CDR1 is MNHEY and CDR2 is SMNVEV (reference sequence). With 2 bases removed from V and 9 bases from J, the gap between germline ends came to 14 bases. The CDR3 length is 14 residues. The CDR3 DNA is TGTGCCAGCAGTTTACGGGCCGAGAGGCGTGAGCAGTTCTTC. It is translated as CASSLRAERREQFF.

The chain links TRBV11-3 to TRBJ2-1, with 7 bases aligning to TRBD1. Germline V CDR1 and CDR2: SGHNT, YENEEA. Losses at the gene ends were 5 bases for V and 13 bases for J; bases not matched to a gene: 17. CDR3 length: 15 residues. Written as DNA, the CDR3 is TGTGCCAGCAGCGCCCGGGACAGAAAATTGTTGGTCCAGTTCTTC. This gives the protein CASSARDRKLLVQFF.

V is TRBV6-1 and J is TRBJ2-7, with 9 nucleotides matching TRBD1. The trim removed 4 bases at V and 7 bases at J, leaving 11 bases unmatched. Looked up from germline, CDR1 is MNHNS and CDR2 is SASEGT. CDR3 length: 15 amino acids. In DNA form, the CDR3 reads TGTGCCAGCAGTGTACGGACAGGGGTGTTAGAAGAGCAGTACTTC. Translating it yields CASSVRTGVLEEQYF.